Below are 5 T cell receptor beta chains sequenced from a single sample in a study of cytomegalovirus exposure and HLA in healthy donors. Primers included in the PCR were 60 Vbeta and 13 Jbeta primers. Here immunoSEQ multiplex PCR was the method, and the copy in TCRdb shows in-frame clones only, minus some. The sample has about 200,000 clones, around four fifths seen once; the top ten hold 5.5% to 7%. Input material: PBMCs. These receptors all stem from a woman in her forties or fifties in good health and CMV-seropositive.

The V gene is TRBV2, the J gene TRBJ2-5; D ambiguous. The germline V gene has CDR1 SNHLY and CDR2 FYNNEI. Trimming removed 0 bases from V and 4 bases from J, with 18 bases in between. The CDR3 loop spans 17 amino acids. CDR3 nucleotide sequence: TGTGCCAGCAGTGAAGCTCGGAGCGAGAGCGAGACAGAGACCCAGTACTTC. As protein: CASSEARSESETETQYF.

The V gene is TRBV7-9, the J gene TRBJ1-4; D uncertain. The germline gives CDR1 SEHNR, CDR2 FQNEAQ (reference sequence). CDR3 length: 14 amino acids. Trimming removed 4 bases from V and 6 bases from J, with 12 bases in between. The CDR3 DNA reads TGTGCCAGCAGCTATACTTATTCCCATGAAAAACTGTTTTTT. Protein product: CASSYTYSHEKLFF.

The rearrangement joins TRBV10-1 to TRBJ2-5; D is undetermined. The germline V gene has CDR1 WNHNN and CDR2 SYGVQD (reference sequence). The CDR3 has 13 residues. V lost 5 bases and J 5 bases, leaving 12 bases between the germline ends. The CDR3 protein is CASSTRAEETQYF. For the CDR3, the DNA is TGCGCCAGCAGTACGAGAGCCGAGGAGACCCAGTACTTC.

Concerning this clone itself: A junction boundary mismatches the germline segment, possibly from a read error. The chain employs TRBV4-1 and TRBJ2-7, with 12 positions matching TRBD1. CDR3 length: 16 amino acids. The V gene's germline CDR1 is MGHRA and CDR2 YSYEKL. CDR3 protein: CASTQFQGQGAGEQYF. CDR3 bases: TGCGCCAGCACCCAATTTCAGGGACAGGGGGCGGGGGAGCAGTACTTC.

The V and J genes are TRBV2 and TRBJ2-2; 7 bases line up with TRBD1. V dropped 8 bases and J dropped 3; count of bases not matched to a gene: 6. This CDR3 spans 14 amino acids. Germline V gene lookup returns CDR1 SNHLY and CDR2 FYNNEI. CDR3 protein: CASGRGQDTGELFF. CDR3 coding DNA: TGTGCCAGCGGCCGCGGACAGGACACCGGGGAGCTGTTTTTT.